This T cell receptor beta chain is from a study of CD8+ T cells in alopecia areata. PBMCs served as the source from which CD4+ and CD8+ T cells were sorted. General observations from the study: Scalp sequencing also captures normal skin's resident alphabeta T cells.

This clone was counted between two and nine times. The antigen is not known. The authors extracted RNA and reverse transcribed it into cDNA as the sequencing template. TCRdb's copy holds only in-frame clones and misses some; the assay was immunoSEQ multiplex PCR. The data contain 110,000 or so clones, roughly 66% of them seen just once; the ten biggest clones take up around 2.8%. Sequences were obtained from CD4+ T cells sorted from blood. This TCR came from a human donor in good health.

The CDR3 here is CSGTGETQYF. CDR3 in DNA: TGCAGCGGGACAGGGGAGACCCAGTACTTC. V usage is TRBV29-1 and J usage is TRBJ2-5; 8 nucleotides agree with TRBD1. The germline V gene has CDR1 SQVTM and CDR2 ANQGSEA. This CDR3 is built from 10 residues. J was trimmed by 5 bases and V by 7 bases; bases with no gene match: 0.